The present TCR beta chain was sequenced within a study of blood T cell repertoires in COVID-19. Study as a whole: The United States, Italy and Spain were the sources of the acute and convalescent COVID-19 samples.

Here immunoSEQ multiplex PCR was the method, and the copy in TCRdb shows in-frame clones only, minus some. This table holds 350,000 to 450,000 clones, roughly 84% found once. Before they entered the study, exposed participants had met a COVID-19 case within 2 weeks. This TCR derives from a woman younger than 35 who had been exposed to COVID-19. Sequenced: PBMCs or T cells enriched from blood (not recorded which).

The CDR3 DNA reads TGTGCCAGCAGTGCCGAGCGGGAAGGCACGCAGTATTTT. Its protein product is CASSAEREGTQYF. The J gene is TRBJ2-3, the V gene TRBV2, with TRBD2 matching 7 bases. Germline trimming cut 4 bases from V and 9 bases from J; bases unmatched to any gene: 7. The CDR3 has 13 residues. Germline values: CDR1 SNHLY, CDR2 FYNNEI.